What follows describes a single T cell receptor (beta chain). Per the original data handling: Amplification of reference gene primers was used by the study to estimate nucleated cell counts. Sequenced by immunoSEQ multiplex PCR; TCRdb stores in-frame clones only, minus some. V, J and clone size were drawn from that table, and D and trimming were deduced from the DNA. The table lists around 400,000 clones, about 90% of them singletons. This specimen comes from a study of blood T cell repertoires in COVID-19. On the study more broadly: Some COVID-19 samples were acute and others convalescent; all came from the United States, Italy and Spain. Sample material is recorded as cDNA or gDNA derived from T cells, B-cell-depleted T cells, or PBMCs.

J gave up 4 bases and V 8 bases, and 7 bases lay outside the gene matches. This CDR3 spans 14 amino acids. Germline-derived CDR1 and CDR2 are SEHNR and FQNEAQ (reference sequence). The chain joins TRBV7-9 to TRBJ1-3; 8 bases are shared with TRBD1. The sequence was obtained from a man aged 40-50 years with acute or convalescent COVID-19. The sequenced sample was peripheral blood. CDR3 in amino acids: CASGSGGLGNTIYF. As DNA, the CDR3 is TGTGCCAGCGGCTCAGGGGGCCTGGGAAACACCATATATTTT.